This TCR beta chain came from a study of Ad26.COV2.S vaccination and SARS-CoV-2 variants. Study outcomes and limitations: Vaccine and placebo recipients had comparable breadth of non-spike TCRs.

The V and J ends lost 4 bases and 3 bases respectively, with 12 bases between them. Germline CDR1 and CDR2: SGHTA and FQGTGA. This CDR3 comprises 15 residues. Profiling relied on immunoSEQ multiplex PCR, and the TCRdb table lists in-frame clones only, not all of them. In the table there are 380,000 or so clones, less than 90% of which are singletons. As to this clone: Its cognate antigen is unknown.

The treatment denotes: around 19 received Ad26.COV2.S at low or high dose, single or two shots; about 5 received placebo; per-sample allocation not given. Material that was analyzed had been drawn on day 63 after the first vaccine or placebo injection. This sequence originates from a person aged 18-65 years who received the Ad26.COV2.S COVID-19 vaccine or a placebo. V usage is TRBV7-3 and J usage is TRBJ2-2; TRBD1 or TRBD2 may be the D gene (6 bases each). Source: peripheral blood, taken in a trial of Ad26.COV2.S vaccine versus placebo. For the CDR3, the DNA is TGTGCCAGCAGCTGGGGGGCTACGGACACCGGGGAGCTGTTTTTT. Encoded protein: CASSWGATDTGELFF.